This T cell receptor (beta chain) derives from a study of cytomegalovirus exposure and HLA in healthy donors. Per germline, CDR1 MRHNA and CDR2 SNTAGT. V shed 8 bases and J shed 0 bases, with 4 bases lying between them. There are 11 residues in the CDR3. The study ran its PCR with 60 Vbeta and 13 Jbeta primers. TCRdb's table, derived via immunoSEQ multiplex PCR, lists solely in-frame clones and lacks some. The sample yields some 160,000 clones, around 80% seen once. In its sample, this clone was seen a few times. Its antigen is unknown. Study findings and constraints: Only CMV serostatus was available as immune exposure information. Further analysis was carried out later, and it showed several of the most significant clusters appearing linked to common viral pathogens. As a later analysis showed, a missense DCLRE1C variant was linked to trimming of TCR beta V- and J-genes. Previously analyzed data showed that most TCR beta V segments were productive at a frequency of about 90% or about 30%.

This receptor was taken from a man in his forties in good health and CMV-seronegative. The chain employs TRBV6-4 and TRBJ1-1; D remains ambiguous. Sequencing was performed on PBMCs. Here the CDR3 DNA reads TGTGCCAGCTCAATGAACACTGAAGCTTTCTTT. Amino acids: CASSMNTEAFF.